This is a list of T cell receptor beta chains from one sample in a study of T cells in Graves' hyperthyroidism and ophthalmopathy. MiXCR was run by TCRdb on the multiplex PCR reads, yielding one entry per CDR3 protein. The sample lists some 180,000 distinct CDR3 sequences, about 15% occurring once. Material: blood. The receptors derive from a woman in her forties or fifties with Graves' hyperthyroidism. Both conserved end residues are part of each CDR3. Each record gives: CDR3 length, clone size, J gene, V gene, D gene, CDR3 DNA, CDR3 protein. A D gene is named only where the DNA matches it firmly. Clone size, where shown, is once, few, many, or a class for clones that have expanded.

>13|few|TRBJ2-7|TRBV6-1|-
TGTGCCAGCAGCCTGAAAAGGGCGGCCGAGCAGTACTTC
CASSLKRAAEQYF
>12|-|TRBJ1-1|TRBV28|-
TGTGCCAGTTGGACCCCGAACACTGAAGCTTTCTTT
CASWTPNTEAFF
>15|-|TRBJ2-1|TRBV7-8|-
TGTGCCAGCAGCTTAGCGGGAGGAAACCCCAATGAGCAGTTCTTC
CASSLAGGNPNEQFF
>11|many|TRBJ1-2|TRBV29-1|-
TGCAGCGTTGTCGAGACCTATGGCTACACCTTC
CSVVETYGYTF
>13|many|TRBJ2-2|TRBV7-2|TRBD1
TGTGCCAGCAGTCAGGGGGTCCCCGGGGAGCTGTTTTTT
CASSQGVPGELFF
>17|many|TRBJ2-1|TRBV14|TRBD2
TGTGCCAGCAGCCAATTGGGGCTAGCGGGAGGGGGCAATGAGCAGTTCTTC
CASSQLGLAGGGNEQFF
>18|many|TRBJ2-7|TRBV11-2|TRBD2
TGTGCCAGCAGCGCTTGGGCTAGCGGAGGCGAGAGCTCCTACGAGCAGTACTTC
CASSAWASGGESSYEQYF
>16|many|TRBJ2-3|TRBV24-1|TRBD1
TGTGCCACCAGTGACCTCGTTGGACAGGCGGGAGATACGCAGTATTTT
CATSDLVGQAGDTQYF
>16|-|TRBJ2-2|TRBV5-8|TRBD1
TGTGCCAGCAGCTTCTGGCCAGGGGGCCTCACCGGGGAGCTGTTTTTT
CASSFWPGGLTGELFF
>18|-|TRBJ2-1|TRBV7-3|TRBD2
TGTGCCAGCAGCTCACGCCTGCTTAGCGGGAGTAACGACAATGAGCAGTTCTTC
CASSSRLLSGSNDNEQFF
>14|many|TRBJ2-7|TRBV15|-
TGTGCCACCAGCAGAGATCTGGCGAGTGGCGAGCAGTACTTC
CATSRDLASGEQYF
>11|many|TRBJ2-7|TRBV10-3|-
TGTGCCATCAGGACGGCGTCCGAGCAGTACTTC
CAIRTASEQYF
>13|many|TRBJ2-5|TRBV30|-
TGTGCCTGGAGTGATGGGGCTCGGGAGACCCAGTACTTC
CAWSDGARETQYF
>10|few|TRBJ2-1|TRBV12-3/TRBV12-4|-
TGTGCTGTAGGGGGGAATGAGCAGTTCTTC
CAVGGNEQFF
>17|once|TRBJ2-1|TRBV12-3/TRBV12-4|-
TGTGCCAGCCGACCAAAGGGCGGGTTTGCCCGCCACAATGAGCAGTTCTTC
CASRPKGGFARHNEQFF
>15|many|TRBJ1-5|TRBV11-2|-
TGTGCCAGCAGCTTAGAGTCCGGGAGCAATCAGCCCCAGCATTTT
CASSLESGSNQPQHF